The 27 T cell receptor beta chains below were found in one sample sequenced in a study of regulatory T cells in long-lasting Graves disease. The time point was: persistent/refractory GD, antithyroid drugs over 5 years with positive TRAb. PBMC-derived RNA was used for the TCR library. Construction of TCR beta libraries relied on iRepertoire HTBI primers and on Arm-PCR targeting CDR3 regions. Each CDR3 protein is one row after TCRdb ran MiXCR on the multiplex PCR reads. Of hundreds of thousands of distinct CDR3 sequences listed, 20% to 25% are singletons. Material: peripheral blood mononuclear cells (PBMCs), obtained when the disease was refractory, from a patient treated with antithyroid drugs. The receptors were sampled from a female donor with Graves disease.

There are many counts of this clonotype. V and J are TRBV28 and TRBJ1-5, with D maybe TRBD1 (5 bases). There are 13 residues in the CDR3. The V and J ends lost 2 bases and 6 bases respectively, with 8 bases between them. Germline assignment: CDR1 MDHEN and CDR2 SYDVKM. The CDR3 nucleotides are TGTGCCAGCAGTTTACAGGGCGGTCAGCCCCAGCATTTT. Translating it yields CASSLQGGQPQHF.

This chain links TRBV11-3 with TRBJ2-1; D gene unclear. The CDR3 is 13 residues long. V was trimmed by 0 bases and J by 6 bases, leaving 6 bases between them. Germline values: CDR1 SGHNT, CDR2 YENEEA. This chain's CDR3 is CASSLDERNEQFF. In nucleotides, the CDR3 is TGTGCCAGCAGCTTAGATGAGCGCAATGAGCAGTTCTTC.

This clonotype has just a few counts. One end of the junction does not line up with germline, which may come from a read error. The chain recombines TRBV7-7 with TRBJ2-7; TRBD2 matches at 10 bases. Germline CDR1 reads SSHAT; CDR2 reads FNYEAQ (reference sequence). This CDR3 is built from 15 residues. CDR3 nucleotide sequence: TGTGCTAGCAGCTTCCAGCGGGAGGGCTCCTACGAGCAGTACTTC. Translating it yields CASSFQREGSYEQYF.

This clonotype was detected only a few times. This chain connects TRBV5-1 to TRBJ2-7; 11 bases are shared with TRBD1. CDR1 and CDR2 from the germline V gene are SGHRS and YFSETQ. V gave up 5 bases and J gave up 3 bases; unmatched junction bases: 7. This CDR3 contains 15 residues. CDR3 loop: CASRLRGTGGYEQYF. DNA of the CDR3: TGCGCCAGCAGACTACGGGGGACAGGGGGCTACGAGCAGTACTTC.

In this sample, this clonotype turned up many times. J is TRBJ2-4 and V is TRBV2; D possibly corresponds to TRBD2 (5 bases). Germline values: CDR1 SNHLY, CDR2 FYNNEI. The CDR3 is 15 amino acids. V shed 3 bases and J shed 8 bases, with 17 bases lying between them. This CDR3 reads CASSEFVDDGDIQYF. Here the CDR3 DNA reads TGTGCCAGCAGTGAGTTTGTAGACGACGGGGACATTCAGTACTTC.

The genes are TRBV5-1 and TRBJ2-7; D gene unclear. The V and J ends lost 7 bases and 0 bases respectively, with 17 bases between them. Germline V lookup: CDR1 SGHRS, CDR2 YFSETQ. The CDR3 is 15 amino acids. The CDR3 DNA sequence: TGCGCCAGCTCGCAAGTACGGGCCCCCTCCTACGAGCAGTACTTC. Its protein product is CASSQVRAPSYEQYF. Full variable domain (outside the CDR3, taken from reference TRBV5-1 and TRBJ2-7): KAGVTQTPRYLIKTRGQQVTLSCSPISGHRSVSWYQQTPGQGLQFLFEYFSETQRNKGNFPGRFSGRQFSNSRSEMNVSTLELGDSALYLCASSQVRAPSYEQYFGPGTRLTVT.

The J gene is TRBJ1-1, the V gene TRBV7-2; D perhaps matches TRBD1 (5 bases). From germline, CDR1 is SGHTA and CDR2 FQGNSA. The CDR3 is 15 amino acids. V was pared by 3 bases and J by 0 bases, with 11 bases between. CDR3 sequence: CASSFGTVVNTEAFF. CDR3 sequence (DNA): TGTGCCAGCAGCTTCGGGACCGTCGTGAACACTGAAGCTTTCTTT.

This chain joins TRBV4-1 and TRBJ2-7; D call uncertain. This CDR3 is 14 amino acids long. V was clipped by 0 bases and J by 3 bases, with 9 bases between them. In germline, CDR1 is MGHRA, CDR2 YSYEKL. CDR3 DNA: TGCGCCAGCAGCCAAGATCCCGGAAACTACGAGCAGTACTTC. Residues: CASSQDPGNYEQYF.

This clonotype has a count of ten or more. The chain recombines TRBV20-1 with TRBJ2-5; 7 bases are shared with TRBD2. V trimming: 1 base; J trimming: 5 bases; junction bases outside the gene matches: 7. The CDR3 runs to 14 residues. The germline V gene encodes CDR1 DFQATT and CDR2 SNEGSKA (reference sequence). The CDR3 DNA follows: TGCAGTGCTAGAGTAAATGGGGGAGGGGAGACCCAGTACTTC. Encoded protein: CSARVNGGGETQYF.

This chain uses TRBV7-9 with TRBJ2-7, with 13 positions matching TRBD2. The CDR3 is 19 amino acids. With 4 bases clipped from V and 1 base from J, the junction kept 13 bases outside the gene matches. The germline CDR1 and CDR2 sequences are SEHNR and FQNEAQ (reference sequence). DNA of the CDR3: TGTGCCAGCAGCTCCGGGGTGGGTGGACTAGCGGGAGCATCCTACGAGCAGTACTTC. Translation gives CASSSGVGGLAGASYEQYF. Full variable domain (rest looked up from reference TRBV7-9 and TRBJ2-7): DTGVSQNPRHKITKRGQNVTFRCDPISEHNRLYWYRQTLGQGPEFLTYFQNEAQLEKSRLLSDRFSAERPKGSFSTLEIQRTEQGDSAMYLCASSSGVGGLAGASYEQYFGPGTRLTVT.

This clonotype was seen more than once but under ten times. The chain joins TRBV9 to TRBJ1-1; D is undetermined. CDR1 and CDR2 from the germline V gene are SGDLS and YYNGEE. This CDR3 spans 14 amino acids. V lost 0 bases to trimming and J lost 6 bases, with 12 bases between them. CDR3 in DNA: TGTGCCAGCAGCGTAGGGGAGGGAGCGGCTGAAGCTTTCTTT. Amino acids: CASSVGEGAAEAFF.

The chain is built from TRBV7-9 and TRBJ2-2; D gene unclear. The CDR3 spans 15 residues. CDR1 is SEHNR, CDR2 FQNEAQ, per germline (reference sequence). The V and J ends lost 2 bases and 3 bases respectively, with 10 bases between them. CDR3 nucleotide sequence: TGTGCCAGCAGCTTATTCAGTCTAGACACCGGGGAGCTGTTTTTT. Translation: CASSLFSLDTGELFF.

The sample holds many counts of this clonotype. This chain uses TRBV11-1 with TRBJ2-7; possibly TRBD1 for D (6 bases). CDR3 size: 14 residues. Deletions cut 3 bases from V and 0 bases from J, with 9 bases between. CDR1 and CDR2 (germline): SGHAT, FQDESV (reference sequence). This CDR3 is CASSFTRGSYEQYF. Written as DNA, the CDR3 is TGTGCCAGCAGCTTTACCAGGGGCTCCTACGAGCAGTACTTC.

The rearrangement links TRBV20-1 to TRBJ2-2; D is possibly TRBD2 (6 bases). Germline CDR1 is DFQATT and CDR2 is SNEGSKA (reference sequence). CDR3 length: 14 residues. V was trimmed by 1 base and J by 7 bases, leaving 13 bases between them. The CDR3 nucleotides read TGCAGTGCTAGAGTTGGAGGGCCGATCGGGGAGCTGTTTTTT. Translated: CSARVGGPIGELFF.

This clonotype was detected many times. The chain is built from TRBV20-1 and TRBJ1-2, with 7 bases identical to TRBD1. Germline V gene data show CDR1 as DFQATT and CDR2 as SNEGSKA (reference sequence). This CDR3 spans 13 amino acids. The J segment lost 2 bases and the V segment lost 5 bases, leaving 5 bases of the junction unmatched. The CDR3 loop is CSASGGANYGYTF. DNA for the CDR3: TGCAGTGCTTCAGGGGGGGCAAACTATGGCTACACCTTC.

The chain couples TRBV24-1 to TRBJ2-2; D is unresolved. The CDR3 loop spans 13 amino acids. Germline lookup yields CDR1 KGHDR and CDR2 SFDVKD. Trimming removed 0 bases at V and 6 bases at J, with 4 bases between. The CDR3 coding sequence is TGTGCCACCAGTGATTTGCAAGCCGGGGAGCTGTTTTTT. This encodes CATSDLQAGELFF.

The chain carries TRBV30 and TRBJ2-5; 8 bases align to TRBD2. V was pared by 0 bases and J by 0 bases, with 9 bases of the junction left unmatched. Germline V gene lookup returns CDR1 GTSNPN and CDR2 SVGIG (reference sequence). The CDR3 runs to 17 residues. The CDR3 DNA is TGTGCCTGGAGTGTTCCGGGGGGGAATATCTACCAAGAGACCCAGTACTTC. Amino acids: CAWSVPGGNIYQETQYF.

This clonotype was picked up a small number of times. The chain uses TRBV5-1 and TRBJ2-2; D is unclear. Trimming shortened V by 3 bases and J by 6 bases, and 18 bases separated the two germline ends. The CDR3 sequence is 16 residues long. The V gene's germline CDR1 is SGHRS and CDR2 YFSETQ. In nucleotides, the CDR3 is TGCGCCAGCAGCTCACGGACCGGACGGGTCTCCGGGGAGCTGTTTTTT. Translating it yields CASSSRTGRVSGELFF.

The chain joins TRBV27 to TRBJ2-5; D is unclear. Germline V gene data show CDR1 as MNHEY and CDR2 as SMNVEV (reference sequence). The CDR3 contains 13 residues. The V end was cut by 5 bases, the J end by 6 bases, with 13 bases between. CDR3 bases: TGTGCCAGCAGTCTGGTTGGCACGCAGACCCAGTACTTC. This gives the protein CASSLVGTQTQYF.

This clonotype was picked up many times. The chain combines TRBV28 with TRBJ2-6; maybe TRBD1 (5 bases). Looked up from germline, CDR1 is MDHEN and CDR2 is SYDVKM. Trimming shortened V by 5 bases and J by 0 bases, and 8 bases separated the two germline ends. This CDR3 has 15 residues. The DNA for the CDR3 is TGTGCCAGCAGTCGTGACAGCTCTGGGGCCAACGTCCTGACTTTC. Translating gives CASSRDSSGANVLTF.

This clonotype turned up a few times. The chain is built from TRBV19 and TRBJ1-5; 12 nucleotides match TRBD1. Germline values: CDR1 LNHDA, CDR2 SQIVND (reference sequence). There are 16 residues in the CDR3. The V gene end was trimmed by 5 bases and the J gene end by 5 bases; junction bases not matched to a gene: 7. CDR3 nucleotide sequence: TGTGCCAGTAGTGGACCGGGACAGGGGGCTCATCAGCCCCAGCATTTT. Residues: CASSGPGQGAHQPQHF.

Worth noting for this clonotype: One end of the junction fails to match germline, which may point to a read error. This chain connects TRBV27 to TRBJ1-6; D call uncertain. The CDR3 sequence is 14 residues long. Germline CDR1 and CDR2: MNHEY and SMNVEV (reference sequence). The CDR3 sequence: CASSWAGLGSPLRF. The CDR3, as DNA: TGTGCCAGCAGTTGGGCGGGTTTGGGATCACCCCTCCGCTTT.

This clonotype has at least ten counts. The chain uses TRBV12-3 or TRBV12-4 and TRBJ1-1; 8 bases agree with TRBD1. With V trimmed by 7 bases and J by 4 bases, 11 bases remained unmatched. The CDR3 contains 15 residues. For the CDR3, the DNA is TGTGCCAGCACCTACTTGGGACAGGTAGGCACTGAAGCTTTCTTT. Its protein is CASTYLGQVGTEAFF.

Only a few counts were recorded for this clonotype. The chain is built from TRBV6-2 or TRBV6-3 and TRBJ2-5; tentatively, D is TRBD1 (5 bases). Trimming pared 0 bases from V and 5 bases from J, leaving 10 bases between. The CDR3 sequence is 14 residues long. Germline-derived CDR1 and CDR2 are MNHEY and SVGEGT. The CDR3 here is CASSYSQGSETQYF. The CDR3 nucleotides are TGTGCCAGCAGTTACTCTCAGGGATCCGAGACCCAGTACTTC.

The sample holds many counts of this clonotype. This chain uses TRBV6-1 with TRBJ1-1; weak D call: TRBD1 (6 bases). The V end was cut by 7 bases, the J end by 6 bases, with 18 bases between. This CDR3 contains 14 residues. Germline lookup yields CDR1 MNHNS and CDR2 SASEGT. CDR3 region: CASTLVGAGAEAFF. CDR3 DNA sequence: TGTGCCAGCACCCTAGTGGGGGCTGGGGCTGAAGCTTTCTTT.

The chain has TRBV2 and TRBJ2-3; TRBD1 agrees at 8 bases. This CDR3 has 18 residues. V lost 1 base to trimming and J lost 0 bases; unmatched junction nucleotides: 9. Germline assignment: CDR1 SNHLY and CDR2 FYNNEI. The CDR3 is CASSEVNWDRTSTDTQYF. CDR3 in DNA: TGTGCCAGCAGTGAAGTAAACTGGGACAGGACTAGCACAGATACGCAGTATTTT.

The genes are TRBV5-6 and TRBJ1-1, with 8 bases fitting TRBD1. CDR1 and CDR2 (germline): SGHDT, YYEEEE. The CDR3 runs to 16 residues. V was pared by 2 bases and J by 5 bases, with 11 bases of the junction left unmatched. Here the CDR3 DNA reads TGTGCCAGCAGCTTAGTTCCAGGGGGCAGTGGGACTGAAGCTTTCTTT. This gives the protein CASSLVPGGSGTEAFF.